What follows are 7 T cell receptor beta chains derived from one specimen sequenced in a study of blood T cell repertoires in COVID-19. Method: immunoSEQ multiplex PCR; TCRdb's copy keeps in-frame clones and lacks some. The sample records roughly 300,000 clones, around 87% being singletons. The sequencing sample was made of PBMCs or T cells enriched from blood (not recorded which). These receptors were collected from a woman in her twenties or thirties who had recovered from COVID-19.

The CDR3 sequence: CASSLRVGGDEQFF. The DNA of the CDR3 is TGTGCCAGCAGTTTAAGGGTTGGGGGCGATGAGCAGTTCTTC. The chain links TRBV27 to TRBJ2-1; tentative D call: TRBD1 (6 bases). The germline V gene encodes CDR1 MNHEY and CDR2 SMNVEV (reference sequence). Trimming took 2 bases from V and 8 from J, leaving 13 bases between them. The CDR3 is 14 amino acids.

The J gene is TRBJ2-1, the V gene TRBV19; TRBD2 matches 8 bases. Trimming removed 1 base from V and 4 bases from J; junction bases left unmatched: 6. The CDR3 runs 16 residues. CDR1 is LNHDA and CDR2 is SQIVND in the germline V gene (reference sequence). The CDR3 coding sequence is TGTGCCAGTAGTATAGGGGCGGGGGGTCAGTACAATGAGCAGTTCTTC. Translation: CASSIGAGGQYNEQFF.

The rearrangement uses TRBV29-1 and TRBJ1-2, with D possibly matching TRBD1 (6 bases). Germline CDR1 is SQVTM and CDR2 is ANQGSEA. The V gene lost 5 bases and the J gene lost 2 bases, with 9 bases spanning the gap. CDR3 length: 12 residues. CDR3: CSVYTGNYGYTF. CDR3 bases: TGCAGCGTTTATACAGGGAACTATGGCTACACCTTC.

J is TRBJ1-5 and V is TRBV6-5; 9 positions match TRBD1. V gave up 2 bases and J gave up 9 bases; unmatched junction bases: 2. Germline CDR1 reads MNHEY; CDR2 reads SVGAGI. The CDR3 runs to 13 residues. For the CDR3, the DNA is TGTGCCAGCAGTTACCGGACAGGGGTGCCCCAGCATTTT. Its translation is CASSYRTGVPQHF.

The chain uses TRBV19 and TRBJ2-3, with 9 bases aligning to TRBD2. Germline lookup yields CDR1 LNHDA and CDR2 SQIVND (reference sequence). With 3 bases clipped from V and 2 bases from J, the junction kept 12 bases outside the gene matches. CDR3 length: 18 residues. This CDR3 is CASSIWASGEPITDTQYF. CDR3 nucleotides: TGTGCCAGTAGTATCTGGGCTAGCGGGGAACCTATCACAGATACGCAGTATTTT.

This rearrangement joins TRBV3-1 (or the pseudogene TRBV3-2) to TRBJ1-4, with TRBD1 as a possible D gene (6 bases). The CDR3 is 13 amino acids. V dropped 6 bases and J dropped 4 bases, with 9 bases sitting between them. Looked up from germline, CDR1 is LGHDT and CDR2 is YNNKEL (reference sequence). Here the CDR3 DNA reads TGTGCCAGCAGGGACAGCGGTAATGAAAAACTGTTTTTT. As protein: CASRDSGNEKLFF.

This clone occurred once. The genes are TRBV6-8 and TRBJ2-7; D might be TRBD1 (6 bases). The CDR3 is 14 residues long. Looked up from germline, CDR1 is MNHGY and CDR2 is SAAAGT. Trimming took off 11 bases at V and 6 bases at J, with 23 bases between the two ends. In nucleotides, the CDR3 is TGTGCCGGAGGCCCGGGACACCAATTTGTCGAGCAGTACTTC. This sequence encodes CAGGPGHQFVEQYF.